Here is one T cell receptor (beta chain) with its context. An end of the junction differs from the germline gene, which may be a read error. Per the authors' pipeline: By means of reference gene primer amplification, nucleated cell counts were estimated. TCRdb keeps only in-frame clones here, not all; method: immunoSEQ multiplex PCR. V, J and clone size were drawn from that table, and D and trimming were deduced from the DNA. The data show roughly 97,000 clones, about 80% seen once. The CDR3 contains 15 residues. Germline CDR1 SGHDT, CDR2 YYEEEE. This specimen belongs to a study of blood T cell repertoires in COVID-19. Study details: Acute-phase and convalescent COVID-19 samples originated in the United States, Italy and Spain. PBMCs, B-cell-depleted T cells, or T cells provided the cDNA or gDNA that made up the material.

The rearrangement joins TRBV5-6 to TRBJ1-2; 9 nucleotides line up with TRBD1. Sequenced material: peripheral blood. This receptor was taken from a woman of 80 years or more with active or convalescent COVID-19. As DNA, the CDR3 is TGTGCCAGCAGGTTGGACAGGGGAGGCAACTATGGCTACACCTTC. Encoded protein: CASRLDRGGNYGYTF.